The 9 T cell receptor beta chains given below trace back to one sample, sequenced in a study of cytomegalovirus exposure and HLA in healthy donors. This PCR relied on a set of 60 Vbeta primers and 13 Jbeta primers. The assay was immunoSEQ multiplex PCR, and TCRdb's table has in-frame clones only and misses some. Of around 150,000 clones in the sample, 76% were seen once. Sequencing was done on a sample of PBMCs. Every receptor here comes from a female donor in good health and CMV-seropositive.

The chain employs TRBV4-1 and TRBJ2-1, with 7 bases aligning to TRBD2. Trimming took 1 base from V and 14 from J; bases not matched to a gene: 11. The V gene's germline CDR1 is MGHRA and CDR2 YSYEKL. The CDR3 runs 14 residues. CDR3 DNA: TGCGCCAGCAGCCAAGTGGCGGGAGCGCGGGTAAAGTTCTTC. As protein: CASSQVAGARVKFF.

The V call is TRBV9, the J call TRBJ2-1, with 11 bases identical to TRBD2. From germline, CDR1 is SGDLS and CDR2 YYNGEE. V lost 0 bases, J lost 8 bases, and 4 bases stayed unmatched. CDR3 size: 15 residues. Written as DNA, the CDR3 is TGTGCCAGCAGCGTAGTGACTAGCGGGAAGGATGAGCAGTTCTTC. It yields the protein CASSVVTSGKDEQFF.

This clone was counted between two and nine times. The rearrangement joins TRBV5-4 to TRBJ1-1, with 11 nucleotides matching TRBD1. The CDR3 loop spans 17 amino acids. J was trimmed by 3 bases and V by 2 bases; bases with no gene match: 9. CDR1 SGHNT and CDR2 YYREEE come from the germline V gene (reference sequence). The CDR3 DNA sequence: TGTGCCAGCAGCTTTTCGGACAGGGGGCGATCGGACACTGAAGCTTTCTTT. It codes for CASSFSDRGRSDTEAFF.

This clone is a singleton in its sample. This rearrangement joins TRBV2 to TRBJ1-2, with unresolved D. The germline V gene encodes CDR1 SNHLY and CDR2 FYNNEI. There are 14 residues in the CDR3. Trimming removed 3 bases from V and 2 bases from J, with 10 bases in between. CDR3 in DNA: TGTGCCAGCAGTGAGCAGGTGTCAAACTATGGCTACACCTTC. Amino acids: CASSEQVSNYGYTF.

This clone was seen a few times. This chain's CDR3 is CASSKLLNTEAFF. CDR3 sequence (DNA): TGTGCCAGTTCAAAACTCCTAAACACTGAAGCTTTCTTT. This rearrangement joins TRBV27 to TRBJ1-1; no clear D. V was pared by 9 bases and J by 2 bases, with 13 bases between. Per germline, CDR1 MNHEY and CDR2 SMNVEV (reference sequence). This CDR3 comprises 13 residues.

This clone showed up just once. The rearrangement uses TRBV10-3 and TRBJ2-7; 10 bases align to TRBD1. Germline CDR1 and CDR2: ENHRY and SYGVKD. V shed 2 bases, J shed 6 bases, and the junction held 4 bases outside the gene matches. The CDR3 loop spans 14 amino acids. The CDR3 loop is CAISEGQGGGEQYF. Here the CDR3 DNA reads TGTGCCATCAGTGAGGGACAGGGGGGGGGCGAGCAGTACTTC.

The chain has TRBV30 and TRBJ1-5, with D perhaps matching TRBD1 (6 bases). Germline V lookup: CDR1 GTSNPN, CDR2 SVGIG (reference sequence). The CDR3 has 14 amino acids. Trimming left V 1 base short and J 5 bases short, with 12 bases between. The chain's CDR3 is CAWSGTGSDQPQHF. The CDR3 region has the DNA TGTGCCTGGAGTGGAACAGGGTCCGATCAGCCCCAGCATTTT.

The chain's CDR3 is CASTELGAQHF. In nucleotides, the CDR3 is TGTGCCAGCACCGAGTTAGGGGCCCAGCATTTT. The chain carries TRBV28 and TRBJ1-5; D perhaps matches TRBD1 (5 bases). Germline V gene data show CDR1 as MDHEN and CDR2 as SYDVKM. V was shortened by 7 bases and J by 11 bases, with 12 bases between the two germline ends. The CDR3 length is 11 residues.

The V gene is TRBV2, the J gene TRBJ1-5, with a possible D match to TRBD1 (6 bases). Between the trimmed V and J ends, which lost 3 bases and 7 bases, there was a span of 10 bases. The CDR3 has 13 amino acids. Germline-derived CDR1 and CDR2 are SNHLY and FYNNEI. In nucleotides, the CDR3 is TGTGCCAGCAGTGATACAGGGAAACAGCCCCAGCATTTT. It encodes CASSDTGKQPQHF.